This T cell receptor beta chain was retrieved from a study of T cell changes during pregnancy in multiple sclerosis. The assay was immunoSEQ multiplex PCR, and TCRdb's table has in-frame clones only and misses some. The table shows some 41,000 clones, with 90% occurring only once. Trimming pared 2 bases from V and 3 bases from J, leaving 11 bases between. This CDR3 contains 15 residues. CDR1 and CDR2 from the germline V gene are LGHNT and FRNRAP. The material sequenced was CD8+ T cells from peripheral blood mononuclear cells, taken in the first trimester of pregnancy. The chain is built from TRBV12-5 and TRBJ1-5; D is unclear. The clonotype comes from a female donor with multiple sclerosis, enrolled in a pregnancy study. The CDR3 loop is CASGLSRYSNQPQHF. The CDR3 region has the DNA TGTGCTAGTGGTTTGAGCCGGTATTCCAATCAGCCCCAGCATTTT.